A selection of T cell receptor beta chains follows, all from one sample in a study of CD8+CD57+ T cells in acquired aplastic anemia. MiXCR, applied by TCRdb to the reads, yields one record per CDR3 protein. The table has roughly 250,000 distinct CDR3 sequences, approximately 45% seen once. Material: sorted CD4+, CD8+, or CD8+CD57+ T cells (not recorded which) from PBMCs. The receptors here all came from a human donor with aplastic anemia. CDR3s include the opening cysteine and the closing phenylalanine or tryptophan. D genes are given only for firm matches. Not every row has a clone size; where given, it reads once, few, many or a size class.

clone size | J gene | D gene | V gene | CDR3 DNA | CDR3 protein
. | TRBJ2-7 | TRBD1 | TRBV25-1 | TGCGCCAGCAGCCAAGTGAAAGGGGGCGCCTACGAGCAGTACTTC | CASSQVKGGAYEQYF
once | TRBJ2-6 | . | TRBV2 | TGTGCCAGCACAGCAGGGCGCCTTGGGGCCAACGTCCTGACTTTC | CASTAGRLGANVLTF
. | TRBJ1-1 | . | TRBV7-2 | TGTGCCAGCAGCTTAGCGCTAGAGAACACTGAAGCTTTCTTT | CASSLALENTEAFF
many | TRBJ2-1 | TRBD2 | TRBV13 | TGTGCCAGCAGCTTAGTGTCTAGCGGGAGGGAATCTTACAATGAGCAGTTCTTC | CASSLVSSGRESYNEQFF
. | TRBJ2-7 | TRBD1 | TRBV7-9 | TGTGCCAGCGGCGACAGGGGGGATGCAGGCGAGCAGTACTTC | CASGDRGDAGEQYF
many | TRBJ2-1 | TRBD2 | TRBV4-1 | TGCGCCAGCAGCCAAGAAGCAGCGGGAGGATCTGAGCAGTTCTTC | CASSQEAAGGSEQFF
. | TRBJ1-5 | . | TRBV20-1 | TGCAGTGCTAGTGGCGGGACACAGCCCCAGCATTTT | CSASGGTQPQHF
. | TRBJ1-2 | TRBD1 | TRBV24-1 | TGTGCCACCAGTGACGGACAGGGTGCTGGCTACACCTTC | CATSDGQGAGYTF
many | TRBJ2-7 | . | TRBV13 | TGTGCCAGCAGCTCCGGGCCCGGGGACGAGCAGTACTTC | CASSSGPGDEQYF
. | TRBJ2-7 | . | TRBV25-1 | TGTGCCAGCAGTTTTGGCAGGAGCTACGAGCAGTACTTC | CASSFGRSYEQYF
. | TRBJ1-6 | TRBD1 | TRBV7-9 | TGTGCCAGCAGCTCCGGGACAGGGACCCCCCTCCACTTT | CASSSGTGTPLHF
. | TRBJ2-1 | . | TRBV29-1 | TGCAGCGTTGAGCTAGCGAACTACAATGAGCAGTTCTTC | CSVELANYNEQFF
many | TRBJ2-7 | . | TRBV5-1 | TGCGCCAGCAGCTTTGGGGCAGGGGCCGTAACCTACGAGCAGTACTTC | CASSFGAGAVTYEQYF
once | TRBJ1-4 | TRBD1 | TRBV20-1 | TGCAGTGCTAGAGGACCAGGGGACAGTAATGAAAAACTGTTTTTT | CSARGPGDSNEKLFF
. | TRBJ2-7 | . | TRBV7-2 | TGTGCCAGCAGCTTAGCGGTGGGCAGGCCCTACGAGCAGTACTTC | CASSLAVGRPYEQYF
. | TRBJ2-5 | TRBD1 | TRBV7-9 | TGTGCCAGCAGCCAGAAGAGGGGACAGGAGGCCCAGTACTTC | CASSQKRGQEAQYF
. | TRBJ2-5 | TRBD2 | TRBV20-1 | TGCAGTGCTAGATGGGGGGGAAGCCAAGAGACCCAGTACTTC | CSARWGGSQETQYF
many | TRBJ1-5 | . | TRBV4-1 | TGCGCCAGCAGCCAAGTGACAGCCAGTTGGCGAACCCAGCATTTT | CASSQVTASWRTQHF
. | TRBJ2-7 | TRBD1 | TRBV7-8 | TGTGCCAGCAGAGGGGACAGGGAGAACGAGCAGTACTTC | CASRGDRENEQYF
. | TRBJ1-2 | . | TRBV7-9 | TGTGCCAGCAGCTTTGAGACCTATGGCTACACCTTC | CASSFETYGYTF
few | TRBJ1-5 | TRBD1 | TRBV2 | TGTGCCAGCAGCTTTCCGGGACAGAAAAGTCAGCCCCAGCATTTT | CASSFPGQKSQPQHF
once | TRBJ1-1 | . | TRBV15 | TGTGCCACCAGCAGACAGGGCGAGAAGACTGAAGCTTTCTTT | CATSRQGEKTEAFF
. | TRBJ2-7 | TRBD1 | TRBV27 | TGTGCCAGCAGTTTAGGGGACAGTGGGATCTGCGAGCAGTACTTC | CASSLGDSGICEQYF
. | TRBJ1-5 | TRBD1 | TRBV6-1 | TGTGCCAGCATCCCCGGGACAGGGAATCAGCCCCAGCATTTT | CASIPGTGNQPQHF
few | TRBJ2-1 | TRBD1 | TRBV27 | TGTGCCAGCAGTCCCGGGACAGGGATAAAGAAGGAGCAGTTCTTC | CASSPGTGIKKEQFF
. | TRBJ2-1 | TRBD2 | TRBV25-1 | TGTGCCAGCAGCGGAGCCGGGACTAGCGGGAGGGGGAGGTTCTTC | CASSGAGTSGRGRFF
many | TRBJ2-1 | . | TRBV9 | TGTGCCAGCAGCGCCGGCCGAGGGGGAAGGTACAATGAGCAGTTCTTC | CASSAGRGGRYNEQFF
. | TRBJ1-4 | . | TRBV29-1 | TGCAGCGTTGAGTTGGCAGGAAAACTGTTTTTT | CSVELAGKLFF
once | TRBJ2-1 | TRBD2 | TRBV10-3 | TGTGCCATCAGCCCGACTAGCGGCCTCCAACAGCGGAATGAGCAGTTCTTC | CAISPTSGLQQRNEQFF
many | TRBJ2-7 | . | TRBV20-1 | TGCAGTGCTAGCCCCGGCTACGAGCAGTACTTC | CSASPGYEQYF
. | TRBJ1-2 | TRBD1 | TRBV27 | TGTGCCAGCAGGGGTTTGGACAGGGGCTATGGCTACACCTTC | CASRGLDRGYGYTF
. | TRBJ2-3 | . | TRBV28 | TGTGCCAGCAGTTTGTCCCGACGCACAGATACGCAGTATTTT | CASSLSRRTDTQYF
. | TRBJ1-6 | . | TRBV7-9 | TGTGCCAGCAGGGGGGGGCGGACCTCAGATTCACCCCTCCACTTT | CASRGGRTSDSPLHF
. | TRBJ2-7 | . | TRBV12-3/TRBV12-4 | TGTGCCAGCAGTTTATTCGGGGGGCCCTACGAGCAGTACTTC | CASSLFGGPYEQYF
once | TRBJ1-1 | TRBD1 | TRBV6-4 | TGTGCCAGCAGTAACAGGGACACCGGGGACAGGACGGAAGCTTTCTTT | CASSNRDTGDRTEAFF
. | TRBJ2-7 | TRBD1 | TRBV25-1 | TGTGCCAGCAGCAACCGACAGGGGCCCTACGAGGAGTACTTC | CASSNRQGPYEEYF
many | TRBJ2-3 | . | TRBV13 | TGTGCCAGCAGCCCCCCGAACCCGTCCACAGATACGCAGTATTTT | CASSPPNPSTDTQYF
few | TRBJ2-7 | TRBD2 | TRBV7-2 | TGTGCCAGCAGTCTTTTGAGCGGGGGGTACGAGCAGTACTTC | CASSLLSGGYEQYF
. | TRBJ1-2 | . | TRBV19 | TGTGCCAGTAGTATAGCCCGGGGAGACTATGGCTACACCTTC | CASSIARGDYGYTF
many | TRBJ1-6 | . | TRBV4-3 | TGCGCCAGCAGCCAAGACCGGGGGATGAATTCACCCCTCCACTTT | CASSQDRGMNSPLHF
. | TRBJ2-5 | . | TRBV2 | TGTGCCAGCAGCCCCCCTGCCGCGGTGACCCAGTACTTC | CASSPPAAVTQYF
. | TRBJ1-6 | . | TRBV10-3 | TGTGCCATCAGTGAGTCGGCGGGTGCGGCCCTCCACTTT | CAISESAGAALHF
few | TRBJ1-1 | . | TRBV19 | TGTGCCAGTAGTATTCAGTCGAACACTGAAGCTTTCTTT | CASSIQSNTEAFF
. | TRBJ2-5 | . | TRBV9 | TGTGCCAGCAGCGTAGCGTTAGGGGAGACCCAGTACTTC | CASSVALGETQYF
. | TRBJ1-6 | . | TRBV11-2 | TGTGCCAGCAGCTTAGACTCGGGGTATAATTCACCCCTCCACTTT | CASSLDSGYNSPLHF
. | TRBJ1-1 | . | TRBV30 | TGTGCCTGGTGGTTAGGAAGGGGCGAAAATCCGTCAAAGAACACTGAAGCTTTCTTT | CAWWLGRGENPSKNTEAFF
many | TRBJ2-2 | . | TRBV14 | TGTGCCAGCAGCCAAGATTATTTGGTCACCGGGGAGCTGTTTTTT | CASSQDYLVTGELFF
. | TRBJ1-2 | TRBD1 | TRBV7-6 | TGTGCCAGCAGCCCCCGCCTCGGGACAGATCTTCGTAGTGGCTACACCTTC | CASSPRLGTDLRSGYTF
. | TRBJ1-2 | . | TRBV9 | TGTGCCAGCAGCGTCCTACTGGGGGACGGGGACGGCTACACCTTC | CASSVLLGDGDGYTF
many | TRBJ2-7 | . | TRBV15 | TGTGCCACCAGCAGAGACAGCCTGGTTAGGCGCTACGAGCAGTACTTC | CATSRDSLVRRYEQYF
. | TRBJ2-3 | TRBD1 | TRBV7-2 | TGTGCCAGCAGCTTAGTGGGGACAGGGACAGATACGCAGTATTTT | CASSLVGTGTDTQYF
many | TRBJ2-7 | TRBD1 | TRBV27 | TGTGCCAGCAGTTTAGGCAGGGGGCTTTACGAGCAGTACTTC | CASSLGRGLYEQYF
. | TRBJ2-5 | TRBD2 | TRBV12-3/TRBV12-4 | TGTGCCAGCAGTTTTCTCGGGGGGGAGACCCAGTACTTC | CASSFLGGETQYF
. | TRBJ2-2 | TRBD1 | TRBV10-3 | TGTGCCATCAGTGGGACAGGGGGCACCGGGGAGCTGTTTTTT | CAISGTGGTGELFF
few | TRBJ2-1 | . | TRBV4-2 | TGTGCCAGCAGCCACCGGACAGAGCAGTTCTTC | CASSHRTEQFF
many | TRBJ2-3 | . | TRBV9 | TGTGCCAGCGGGAAAGGGTCCAACACAGATACGCAGTATTTT | CASGKGSNTDTQYF
. | TRBJ2-7 | . | TRBV20-1 | TGCAGTGCTAGTTCTCTCCCGGAGGGAGGTGACGAGCAGTACTTC | CSASSLPEGGDEQYF
. | TRBJ1-6 | . | TRBV20-1 | TGCAGTGCTAAAAGGGGTCTGGCGGGTAACTCACCCCTCCACTTT | CSAKRGLAGNSPLHF